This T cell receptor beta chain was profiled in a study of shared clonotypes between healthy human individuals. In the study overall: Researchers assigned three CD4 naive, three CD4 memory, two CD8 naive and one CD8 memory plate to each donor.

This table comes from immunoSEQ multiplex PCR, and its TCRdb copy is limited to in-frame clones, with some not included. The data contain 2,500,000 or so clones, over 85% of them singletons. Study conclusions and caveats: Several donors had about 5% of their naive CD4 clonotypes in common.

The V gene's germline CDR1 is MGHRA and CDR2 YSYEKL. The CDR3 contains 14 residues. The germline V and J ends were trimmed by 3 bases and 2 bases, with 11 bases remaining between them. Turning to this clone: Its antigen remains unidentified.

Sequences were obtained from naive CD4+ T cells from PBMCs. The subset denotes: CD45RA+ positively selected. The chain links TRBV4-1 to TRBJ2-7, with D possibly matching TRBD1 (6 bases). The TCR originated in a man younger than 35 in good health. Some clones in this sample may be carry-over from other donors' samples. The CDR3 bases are TGCGCCAGCAGCCAGACCGGGACAACCTACGAGCAGTACTTC. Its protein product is CASSQTGTTYEQYF.